The rows below give T cell receptor beta chains drawn from one sample of a study of OX40 agonist ivuxolimab in advanced cancers. The data were produced by immunoSEQ multiplex PCR, yet TCRdb's version contains in-frame clones alone and is incomplete. The table shows 80,000 or so clones, with over 80% occurring only once. The source was CD4+ or CD8+ T cells sorted from blood, collected in a trial of the OX40 agonist ivuxolimab. The origin of the receptors is an adult with an advanced solid tumor such as melanoma, head and neck, liver or kidney cancer. Each CDR3 is given with its conserved first and last residue. The order of the fields is V gene, D gene, J gene, clone size, CDR3 protein, CDR3 DNA. A D gene is named only where the DNA matches it firmly. Clone size is shown for a subset of rows, as once, few, many or a class of expanded clone.

>TRBV5-1|-|TRBJ2-2|-
CASSFSGQSGELFF
TGCGCCAGCAGCTTCAGTGGACAATCGGGGGAGCTGTTTTTT
>TRBV11-3|-|TRBJ2-5|-
CASSSSGETQYF
TGTGCCAGCAGCTCATCGGGAGAGACCCAGTACTTC
>TRBV18|-|TRBJ1-3|-
CASSPQKGQISHSGNTIYF
TGTGCCAGCTCACCTCAAAAAGGACAGATTAGCCACTCTGGAAACACCATATATTTT
>TRBV30|-|TRBJ2-5|-
CAWTGLETQYF
TGTGCCTGGACAGGGCTAGAGACCCAGTACTTC
>TRBV9|TRBD2|TRBJ2-1|-
CASSVGTNLRTSRISYNEQFF
TGTGCCAGCAGCGTGGGGACCAACTTACGGACTAGCAGAATCTCCTACAATGAGCAGTTCTTC
>TRBV6-1|TRBD1|TRBJ1-4|-
CASDDPGTGAEKLFF
TGTGCCAGCGACGACCCGGGGACAGGGGCGGAAAAACTGTTTTTT
>TRBV18|-|TRBJ2-7|few
CASSRDTYEQYF
TGTGCCAGCTCACGGGACACCTACGAGCAGTACTTC
>TRBV2|-|TRBJ1-1|-
CASSLDRNTEAFF
TGTGCCAGCAGTCTCGACAGGAACACTGAAGCTTTCTTT
>TRBV18|TRBD2|TRBJ2-5|-
CASSPRTSGRGSQETQYF
TGTGCCAGCTCACCACGGACTAGCGGGAGAGGGAGTCAAGAGACCCAGTACTTC
>TRBV10-3|-|TRBJ1-3|-
CAISSDSRSGNTIYF
TGTGCCATCAGCTCTGACTCACGCTCTGGAAACACCATATATTTT
>TRBV5-5|TRBD1|TRBJ1-1|-
CASSLSPGDSTEAFF
TGTGCCAGCAGCTTGTCGCCAGGGGACAGCACTGAAGCTTTCTTT
>TRBV9|TRBD1|TRBJ2-1|-
CASSRDRAYNEQFF
TGTGCCAGCAGCCGGGACAGGGCCTACAATGAGCAGTTCTTC
>TRBV4-2|-|TRBJ2-6|-
CASSQDPDLFSGANVLTF
TGTGCCAGCAGCCAAGATCCTGATTTGTTCTCTGGGGCCAACGTCCTGACTTTC
>TRBV2|-|TRBJ1-2|-
CASSDKGPRGGYTF
TGTGCCAGCAGTGACAAAGGGCCTAGGGGGGGCTACACCTTC
>TRBV7-8|-|TRBJ2-7|-
CASSLQGLGLSYEQYF
TGTGCCAGCAGCTTACAGGGACTGGGGCTCTCCTACGAGCAGTACTTC
>TRBV6-6|TRBD1|TRBJ2-1|-
CASSYRGLYNEQFF
TGTGCCAGCAGTTACAGGGGGCTCTACAATGAGCAGTTCTTC
>TRBV18|-|TRBJ2-1|once
CASSPPNNNEQFF
TGTGCCAGCTCACCACCGAATAACAATGAGCAGTTCTTC
>TRBV9|TRBD1|TRBJ2-3|-
CASTTGEGTDTQYF
TGTGCCAGCACGACAGGGGAGGGCACAGATACGCAGTATTTT
>TRBV5-1|-|TRBJ2-7|-
CASSSDVDSRAVGEQYF
TGCGCCAGCAGCTCGGATGTCGATTCCCGGGCGGTCGGTGAGCAGTACTTC
>TRBV4-1|-|TRBJ2-7|-
CASSQVIRGIEQYF
TGCGCCAGCAGCCAAGTAATACGAGGGATCGAGCAGTACTTC
>TRBV4-2|-|TRBJ1-2|few
CASSPDTNYGYTF
TGTGCCAGCAGCCCGGACACTAACTATGGCTACACCTTC
>TRBV5-8|TRBD2|TRBJ2-7|-
CASSPLSGTSGVRDYEQYF
TGTGCCAGCAGCCCTTTATCCGGGACTAGCGGGGTAAGGGACTACGAGCAGTACTTC
>TRBV5-1|TRBD1|TRBJ2-2|-
CASAGQARDTGELFF
TGCGCCAGCGCGGGACAGGCACGGGACACCGGGGAGCTGTTTTTT